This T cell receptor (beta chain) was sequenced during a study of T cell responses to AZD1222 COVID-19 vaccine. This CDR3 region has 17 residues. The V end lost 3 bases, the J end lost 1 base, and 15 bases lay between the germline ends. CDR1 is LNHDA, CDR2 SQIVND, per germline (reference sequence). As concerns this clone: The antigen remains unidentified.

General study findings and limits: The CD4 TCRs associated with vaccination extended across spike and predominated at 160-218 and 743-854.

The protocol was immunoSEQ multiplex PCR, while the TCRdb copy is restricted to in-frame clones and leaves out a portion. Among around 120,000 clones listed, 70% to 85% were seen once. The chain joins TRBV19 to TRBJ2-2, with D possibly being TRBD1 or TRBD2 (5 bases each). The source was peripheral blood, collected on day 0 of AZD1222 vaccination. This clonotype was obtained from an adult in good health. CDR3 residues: CASSMGTRPWNTGELFF. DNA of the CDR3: TGTGCCAGTAGTATGGGGACCCGACCATGGAACACCGGGGAGCTGTTTTTT.